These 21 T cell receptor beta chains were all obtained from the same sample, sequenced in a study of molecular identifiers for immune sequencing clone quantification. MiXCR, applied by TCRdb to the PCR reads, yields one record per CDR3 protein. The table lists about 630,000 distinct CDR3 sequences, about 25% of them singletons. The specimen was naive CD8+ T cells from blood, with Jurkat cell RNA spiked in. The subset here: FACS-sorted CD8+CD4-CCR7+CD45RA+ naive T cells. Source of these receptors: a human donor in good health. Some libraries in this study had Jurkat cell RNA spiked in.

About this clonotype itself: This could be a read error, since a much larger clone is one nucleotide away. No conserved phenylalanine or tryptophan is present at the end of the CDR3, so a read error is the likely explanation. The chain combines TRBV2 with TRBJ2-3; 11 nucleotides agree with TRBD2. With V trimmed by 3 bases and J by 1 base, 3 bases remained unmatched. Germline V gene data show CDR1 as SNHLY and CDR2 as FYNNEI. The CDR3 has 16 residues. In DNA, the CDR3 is TGTGCCAGCAGTGATCCACTAGCGGGGGGCACAGATACGCAGTATATT. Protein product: CASSDPLAGGTDTQYI.

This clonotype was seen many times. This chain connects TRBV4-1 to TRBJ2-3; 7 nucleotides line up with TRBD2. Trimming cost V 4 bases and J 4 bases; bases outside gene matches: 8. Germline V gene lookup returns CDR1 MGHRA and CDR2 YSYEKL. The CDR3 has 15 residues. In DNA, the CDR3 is TGCGCCAGCAGCCCCAGCGGGACCATTGCAGATACGCAGTATTTT. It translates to CASSPSGTIADTQYF.

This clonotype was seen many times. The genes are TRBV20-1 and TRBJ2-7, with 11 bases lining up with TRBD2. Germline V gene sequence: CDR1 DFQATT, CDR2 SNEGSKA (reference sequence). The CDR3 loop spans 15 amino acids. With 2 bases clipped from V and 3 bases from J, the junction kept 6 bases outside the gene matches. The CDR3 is CSARRLAGGDYEQYF. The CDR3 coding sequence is TGCAGTGCTAGACGGCTAGCGGGAGGTGACTACGAGCAGTACTTC.

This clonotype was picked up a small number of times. CDR3 sequence reads: CSARDGAVHRGTEAFF. The CDR3 nucleotides read TGCAGTGCTAGAGATGGTGCAGTCCACCGGGGAACTGAAGCTTTCTTT. This chain uses TRBV20-1 with TRBJ1-1; D is uncertain. From germline, CDR1 is DFQATT and CDR2 SNEGSKA (reference sequence). This CDR3 has 16 residues. V shed 0 bases and J shed 5 bases, with 19 bases lying between them.

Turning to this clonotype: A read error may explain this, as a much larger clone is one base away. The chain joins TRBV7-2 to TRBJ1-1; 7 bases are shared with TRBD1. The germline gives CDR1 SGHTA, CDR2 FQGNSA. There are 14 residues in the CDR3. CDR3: CASSLKNRGTAAFF. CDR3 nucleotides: TGTGCCAGCAGCCTTAAAAACAGGGGCACTGCAGCTTTCTTT.

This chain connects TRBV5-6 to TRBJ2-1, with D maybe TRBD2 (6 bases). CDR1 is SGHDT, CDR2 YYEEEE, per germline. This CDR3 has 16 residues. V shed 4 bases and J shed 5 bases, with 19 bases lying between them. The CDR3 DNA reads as TGTGCCAGCAGCCCCGGGGGTAGCAGGGCGAACAATGAGCAGTTCTTC. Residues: CASSPGGSRANNEQFF.

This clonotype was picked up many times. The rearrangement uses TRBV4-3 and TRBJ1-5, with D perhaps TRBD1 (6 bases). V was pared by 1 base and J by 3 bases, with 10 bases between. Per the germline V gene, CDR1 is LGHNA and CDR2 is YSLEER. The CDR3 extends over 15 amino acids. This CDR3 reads CASSQGLGANQPQHF. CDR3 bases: TGCGCCAGCAGCCAAGGTCTGGGGGCCAATCAGCCCCAGCATTTT.

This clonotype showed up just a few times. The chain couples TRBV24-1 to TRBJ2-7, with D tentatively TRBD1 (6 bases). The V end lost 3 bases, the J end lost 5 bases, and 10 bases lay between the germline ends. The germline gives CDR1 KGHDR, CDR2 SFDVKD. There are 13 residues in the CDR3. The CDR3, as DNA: TGTGCCACCAGTGATATACAGGGCGACGAGCAGTACTTC. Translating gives CATSDIQGDEQYF.

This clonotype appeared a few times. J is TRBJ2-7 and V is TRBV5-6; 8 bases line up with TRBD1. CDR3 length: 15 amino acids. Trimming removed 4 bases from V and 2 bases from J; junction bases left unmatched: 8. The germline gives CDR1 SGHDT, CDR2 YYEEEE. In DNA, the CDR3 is TGTGCCAGCAGCCTAGACAGGGGATTACCCTACGAGCAGTACTTC. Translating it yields CASSLDRGLPYEQYF.

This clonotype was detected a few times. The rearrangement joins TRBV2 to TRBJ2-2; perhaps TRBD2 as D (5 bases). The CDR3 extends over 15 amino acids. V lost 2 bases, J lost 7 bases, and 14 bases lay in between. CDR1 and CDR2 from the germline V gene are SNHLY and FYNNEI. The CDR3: CASSELPRGNGELFF. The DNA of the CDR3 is TGTGCCAGCAGTGAACTCCCACGAGGGAACGGGGAGCTGTTTTTT. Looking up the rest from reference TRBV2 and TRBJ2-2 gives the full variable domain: EPEVTQTPSHQVTQMGQEVILRCVPISNHLYFYWYRQILGQKVEFLVSFYNNEISEKSEIFDDQFSVERPDGSNFTLKIRSTKLEDSAMYFCASSELPRGNGELFFGEGSRLTVL.

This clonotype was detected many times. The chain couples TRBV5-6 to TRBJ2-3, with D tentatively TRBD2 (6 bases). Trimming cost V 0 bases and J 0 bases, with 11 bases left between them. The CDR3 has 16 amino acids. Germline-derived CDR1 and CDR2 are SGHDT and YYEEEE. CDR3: CASSLAWAGSTDTQYF. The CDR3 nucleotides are TGTGCCAGCAGCTTGGCCTGGGCGGGGAGCACAGATACGCAGTATTTT. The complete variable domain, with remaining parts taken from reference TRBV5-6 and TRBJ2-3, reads DAGVTQSPTHLIKTRGQQVTLRCSPKSGHDTVSWYQQALGQGPQFIFQYYEEEERQRGNFPDRFSGHQFPNYSSELNVNALLLGDSALYLCASSLAWAGSTDTQYFGPGTRLTVL.

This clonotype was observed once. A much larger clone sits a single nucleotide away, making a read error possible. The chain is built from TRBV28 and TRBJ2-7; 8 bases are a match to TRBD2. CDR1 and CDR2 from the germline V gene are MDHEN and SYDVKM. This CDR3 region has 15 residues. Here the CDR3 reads CAGSFSVAGPYEQYF. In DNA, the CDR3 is TGTGCCGGCAGTTTTTCGGTAGCGGGGCCCTACGAGCAGTACTTC.

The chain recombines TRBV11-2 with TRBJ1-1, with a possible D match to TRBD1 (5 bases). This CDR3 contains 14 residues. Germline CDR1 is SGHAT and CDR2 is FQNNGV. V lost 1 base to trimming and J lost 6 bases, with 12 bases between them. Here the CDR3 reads CASSLGPGIPEAFF. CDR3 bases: TGTGCCAGCAGCTTAGGGCCAGGGATCCCTGAAGCTTTCTTT.

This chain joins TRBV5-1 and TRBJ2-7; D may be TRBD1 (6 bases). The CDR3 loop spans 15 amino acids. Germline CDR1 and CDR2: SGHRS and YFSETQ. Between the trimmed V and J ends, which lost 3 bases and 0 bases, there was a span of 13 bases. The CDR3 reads CASSWIGDNSYEQYF. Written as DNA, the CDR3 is TGCGCCAGCAGCTGGATCGGGGACAACTCCTACGAGCAGTACTTC.

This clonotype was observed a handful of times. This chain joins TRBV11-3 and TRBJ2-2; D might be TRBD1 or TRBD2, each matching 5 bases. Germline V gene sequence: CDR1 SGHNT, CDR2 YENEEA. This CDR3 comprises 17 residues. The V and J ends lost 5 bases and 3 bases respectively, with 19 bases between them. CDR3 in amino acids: CASSTRDGPGHTGELFF. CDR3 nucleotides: TGTGCCAGCAGCACCCGGGACGGTCCGGGGCACACCGGGGAGCTGTTTTTT.

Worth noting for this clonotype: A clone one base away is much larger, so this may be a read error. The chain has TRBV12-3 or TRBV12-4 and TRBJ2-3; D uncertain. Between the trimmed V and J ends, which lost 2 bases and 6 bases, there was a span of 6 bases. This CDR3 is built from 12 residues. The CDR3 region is CASSLRLDTQYF. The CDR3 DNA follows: TGTGCCAGCAGTTTACGTCTCGATACGCAGTATTTT.

This CDR3 is CSARGESSYNEQFF. Written as DNA, the CDR3 is TGCAGTGCTCGCGGGGAAAGCTCCTACAATGAGCAGTTCTTC. The chain carries TRBV20-1 and TRBJ2-1, with TRBD2 as a possible D gene (6 bases). There are 14 residues in the CDR3. V lost 5 bases and J lost 0, with 11 bases in between. The germline gives CDR1 DFQATT, CDR2 SNEGSKA (reference sequence).

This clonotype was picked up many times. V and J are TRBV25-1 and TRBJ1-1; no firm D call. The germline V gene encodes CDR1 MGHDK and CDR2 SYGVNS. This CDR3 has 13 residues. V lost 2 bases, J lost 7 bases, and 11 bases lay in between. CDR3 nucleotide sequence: TGTGCCAGCAGTGAAATCGGAACATTTGAAGCTTTCTTT. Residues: CASSEIGTFEAFF.

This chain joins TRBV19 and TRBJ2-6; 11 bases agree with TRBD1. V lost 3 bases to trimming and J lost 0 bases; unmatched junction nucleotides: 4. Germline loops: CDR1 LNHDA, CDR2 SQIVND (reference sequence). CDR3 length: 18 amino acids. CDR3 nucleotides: TGTGCCAGTAGTATGGGACAGGGGGGGAGCTCTGGGGCCAACGTCCTGACTTTC. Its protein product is CASSMGQGGSSGANVLTF.

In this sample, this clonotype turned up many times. CDR3 coding DNA: TGTGCCAGCAGTGGAGAATTCACAGATACGCAGTATTTT. Protein product: CASSGEFTDTQYF. The chain combines TRBV6-2 or TRBV6-3 with TRBJ2-3; no reliable D call. CDR1 and CDR2 (germline): MNHEY, SVGEGT. The CDR3 has 13 residues. The V and J ends lost 5 bases and 2 bases respectively, with 8 bases between them.

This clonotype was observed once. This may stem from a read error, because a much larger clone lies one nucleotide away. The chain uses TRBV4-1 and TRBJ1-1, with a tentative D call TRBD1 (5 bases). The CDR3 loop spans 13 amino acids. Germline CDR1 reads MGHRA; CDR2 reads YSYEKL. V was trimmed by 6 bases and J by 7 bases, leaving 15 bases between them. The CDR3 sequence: CASRYQGTIEAFF. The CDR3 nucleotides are TGCGCCAGCAGGTACCAGGGTACCATTGAAGCTTTCTTT.